Below, 13 T cell receptor beta chains from the same sample are listed, as sequenced in a study of T cell responses to AZD1222 COVID-19 vaccine (dated by TCRdb to the early 2020s). Read against the paper, the sample's time point label means: baseline before first vaccination. The treatment or condition label, as the study defines it: meningococcal conjugate vaccine given as trial control. The protocol used for the library was the immunoSEQ multiplex PCR assay. TCRdb took this table from immuneACCESS and kept in-frame rearrangements with V and J called. Such tables lack part of the clones; where checked against another copy, unresolved V genes explain under half of the gap, and the rest is unexplained. Within this sample are about 150,000 clones, with 88% of them counted one time only. About 3.7% of the sample is in the top ten clones. Material: peripheral blood, obtained on day 0 of MenACWY control vaccination. Source of these receptors: an adult in good health.

The V and J genes are TRBV19 and TRBJ1-5; unclear D gene. V lost 1 base, J lost 5 bases, and 9 bases lay in between. The CDR3 contains 14 residues. Germline assignment: CDR1 LNHDA and CDR2 SQIVND (reference sequence). CDR3 in DNA: TGTGCCAGTAGTATAGTGGGCAGCCATCAGCCCCAGCATTTT. Encoded protein: CASSIVGSHQPQHF.

The rearrangement links TRBV5-1 to TRBJ1-2, with 7 bases that match TRBD1. The CDR3 runs 14 residues. CDR1 and CDR2 (germline): SGHRS, YFSETQ. After removal of 5 bases from V and 1 base from J, the junction contained 5 bases not matched to a gene. DNA for the CDR3: TGCGCCAGCAGGATGGGACAGAATAACTATGGCTACACCTTC. Residues: CASRMGQNNYGYTF.

The chain couples TRBV15 to TRBJ1-4; the D gene is possibly TRBD1 (5 bases). V lost 0 bases and J 1 base, leaving 9 bases between the germline ends. Germline lookup yields CDR1 LNHNV and CDR2 YYDKDF (reference sequence). This CDR3 is built from 16 residues. The CDR3 loop reads CATSRDLTGTNEKLFF. CDR3 DNA: TGTGCCACCAGCAGAGATTTAACAGGAACTAATGAAAAACTGTTTTTT.

The chain recombines TRBV15 with TRBJ2-1; 9 bases agree with TRBD2. This CDR3 spans 15 amino acids. Germline CDR1 and CDR2: LNHNV and YYDKDF (reference sequence). V was clipped by 3 bases and J by 10 bases; unmatched bases: 10. CDR3 sequence reads: CATSRGGSGSHEQFF. DNA for the CDR3: TGTGCCACCAGCAGGGGGGGTAGCGGGAGTCACGAGCAGTTCTTC.

The chain uses TRBV5-1 and TRBJ2-7, with 8 bases aligning to TRBD2. The germline V gene encodes CDR1 SGHRS and CDR2 YFSETQ. V dropped 6 bases and J dropped 6; count of bases not matched to a gene: 8. CDR3 length: 13 residues. DNA for the CDR3: TGCGCCAGCACCCATCCGGGGGGGGGCGAGCAGTACTTC. Protein sequence: CASTHPGGGEQYF.

This clone has a single count. V usage is TRBV9 and J usage is TRBJ2-5, with 9 bases fitting TRBD1. The CDR3 loop spans 15 amino acids. Trimming took 2 bases from V and 2 from J; bases not matched to a gene: 4. Germline CDR1 reads SGDLS; CDR2 reads YYNGEE. This CDR3 reads CASSVSGTGQETQYF. The CDR3 DNA follows: TGTGCCAGCAGCGTCTCGGGGACAGGGCAAGAGACCCAGTACTTC.

The chain uses TRBV9 and TRBJ2-7, with TRBD2 as a possible D gene (5 bases). This CDR3 contains 14 residues. Germline CDR1 and CDR2: SGDLS and YYNGEE. Trimming took 0 bases from V and 7 from J, leaving 14 bases between them. The CDR3 DNA reads as TGTGCCAGCAGCGTAGTGTCGACCTCGGGGGAGCAGTACTTC. As protein: CASSVVSTSGEQYF. The full variable domain, with the rest looked up from reference TRBV9 and TRBJ2-7, is DSGVTQTPKHLITATGQRVTLRCSPRSGDLSVYWYQQSLDQGLQFLIQYYNGEERAKGNILERFSAQQFPDLHSELNLSSLELGDSALYFCASSVVSTSGEQYFGPGTRLTVT.

The chain combines TRBV11-3 with TRBJ1-4; 9 bases align to TRBD1. CDR1 and CDR2 from the germline V gene are SGHNT and YENEEA. The CDR3 is 15 amino acids. V was pared by 4 bases and J by 3 bases, with 3 bases of the junction left unmatched. Here the CDR3 reads CASSSQGAANEKLFF. CDR3 DNA sequence: TGTGCCAGCAGCTCACAGGGGGCGGCTAATGAAAAACTGTTTTTT. The variable domain in full, completed from reference TRBV11-3 and TRBJ1-4, reads EAGVVQSPRYKIIEKKQPVAFWCNPISGHNTLYWYLQNLGQGPELLIRYENEEAVDDSQLPKDRFSAERLKGVDSTLKIQPAELGDSAVYLCASSSQGAANEKLFFGSGTQLSVL.

The chain recombines TRBV18 with TRBJ1-1; D is unclear. Germline V gene data show CDR1 as KGHSH and CDR2 as LQKENI. V lost 6 bases and J lost 1, with 12 bases in between. The CDR3 loop spans 14 amino acids. The CDR3: CASSGTDTNTEAFF. The CDR3 region has the DNA TGTGCCAGCTCGGGTACAGATACGAACACTGAAGCTTTCTTT.

The chain has TRBV24-1 and TRBJ2-3; no definite D call. Germline V gene sequence: CDR1 KGHDR, CDR2 SFDVKD. The V end lost 10 bases, the J end lost 4 bases, and 14 bases lay between the germline ends. The CDR3 extends over 13 amino acids. CDR3 amino acids: CATQTDSADTQYF. The CDR3 bases are TGTGCCACGCAGACCGATTCGGCAGATACGCAGTATTTT.

The rearrangement uses TRBV19 and TRBJ1-1; D gene uncertain. The CDR3 consists of 11 residues. From germline, CDR1 is LNHDA and CDR2 SQIVND (reference sequence). The V end was cut by 7 bases, the J end by 4 bases, with 7 bases between. The CDR3 DNA reads TGTGCCAGTACCGCTCTCACTGAAGCTTTCTTT. Amino acids: CASTALTEAFF.

V and J are TRBV25-1 and TRBJ1-1; D remains unclear. Germline values: CDR1 MGHDK, CDR2 SYGVNS. V was cut by 2 bases and J by 5 bases, with 3 bases left in between. The CDR3 length is 11 residues. The CDR3 DNA follows: TGTGCCAGCAGTGAACTAACTGAAGCTTTCTTT. Translation gives CASSELTEAFF.

The table lists this clone with a count of one. V gene TRBV5-6 combines with J gene TRBJ2-7, with TRBD1 matching over 8 bases. This CDR3 comprises 15 residues. The germline CDR1 and CDR2 sequences are SGHDT and YYEEEE. The junction had 3 bases not matched to a gene; V was cut back by 0 bases and J by 1 base. In DNA, the CDR3 is TGTGCCAGCAGCTTGGCTAACAGGGGGTCCTACGAGCAGTACTTC. This encodes CASSLANRGSYEQYF.